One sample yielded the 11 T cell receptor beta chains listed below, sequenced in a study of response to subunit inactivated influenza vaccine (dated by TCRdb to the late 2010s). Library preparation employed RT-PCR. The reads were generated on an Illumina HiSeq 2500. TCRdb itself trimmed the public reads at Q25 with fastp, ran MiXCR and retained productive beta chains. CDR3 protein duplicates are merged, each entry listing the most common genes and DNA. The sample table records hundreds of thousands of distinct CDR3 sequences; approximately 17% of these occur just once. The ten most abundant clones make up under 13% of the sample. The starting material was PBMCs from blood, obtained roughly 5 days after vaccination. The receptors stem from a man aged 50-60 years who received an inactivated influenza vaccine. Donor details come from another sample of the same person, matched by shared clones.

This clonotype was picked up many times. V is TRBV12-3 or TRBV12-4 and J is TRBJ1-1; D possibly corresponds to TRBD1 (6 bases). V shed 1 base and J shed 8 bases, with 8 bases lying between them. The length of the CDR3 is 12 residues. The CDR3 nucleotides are TGTGCCAGCAGTTTAGGGACAGAAGAAGCTTTCTTT. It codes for CASSLGTEEAFF.

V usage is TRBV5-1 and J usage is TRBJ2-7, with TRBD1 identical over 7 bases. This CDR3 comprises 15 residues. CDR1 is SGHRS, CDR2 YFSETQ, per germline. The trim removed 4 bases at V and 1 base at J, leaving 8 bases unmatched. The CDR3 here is CASSVDGTASYEQYF. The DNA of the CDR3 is TGCGCCAGCAGCGTGGACGGGACAGCGTCCTACGAGCAGTACTTC.

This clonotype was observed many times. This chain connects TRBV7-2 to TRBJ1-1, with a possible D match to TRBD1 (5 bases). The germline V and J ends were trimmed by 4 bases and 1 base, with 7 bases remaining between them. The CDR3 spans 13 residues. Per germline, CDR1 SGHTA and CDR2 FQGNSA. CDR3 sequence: CASSYDRNTEAFF. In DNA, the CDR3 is TGTGCCAGCAGCTATGACAGGAACACTGAAGCTTTCTTT.

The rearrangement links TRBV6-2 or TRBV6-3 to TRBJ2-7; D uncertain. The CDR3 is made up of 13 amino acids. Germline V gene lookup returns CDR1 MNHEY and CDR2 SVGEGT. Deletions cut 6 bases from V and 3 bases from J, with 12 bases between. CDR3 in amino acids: CASRRQNLYEQYF. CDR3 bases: TGTGCCAGCAGGCGGCAAAACCTCTACGAGCAGTACTTC.

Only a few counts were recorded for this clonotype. The CDR3 region has the DNA TGCGCCAGCTCCCGGGGGGACACAAGCACAGATACGCAGTATTTT. Protein product: CASSRGDTSTDTQYF. This sequence joins TRBV5-1 and TRBJ2-3; D is possibly TRBD2 (7 bases). Trimming took off 7 bases at V and 0 bases at J, with 15 bases between the two ends. The CDR3 is 15 residues long. Germline CDR1 SGHRS, CDR2 YFSETQ.

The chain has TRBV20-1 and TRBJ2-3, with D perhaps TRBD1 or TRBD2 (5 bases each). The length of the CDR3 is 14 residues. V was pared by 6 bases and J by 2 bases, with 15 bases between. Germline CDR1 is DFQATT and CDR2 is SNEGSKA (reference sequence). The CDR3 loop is CSAKHGGSTDTQYF. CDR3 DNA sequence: TGCAGTGCCAAGCATGGGGGTTCCACAGATACGCAGTATTTT.

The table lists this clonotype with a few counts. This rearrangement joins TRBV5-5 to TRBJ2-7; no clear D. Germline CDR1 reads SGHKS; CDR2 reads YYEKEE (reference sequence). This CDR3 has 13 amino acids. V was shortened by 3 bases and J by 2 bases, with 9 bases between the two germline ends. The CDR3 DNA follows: TGTGCCAGCAGCTCGGAATATGCCTACGAGCAGTACTTC. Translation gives CASSSEYAYEQYF.

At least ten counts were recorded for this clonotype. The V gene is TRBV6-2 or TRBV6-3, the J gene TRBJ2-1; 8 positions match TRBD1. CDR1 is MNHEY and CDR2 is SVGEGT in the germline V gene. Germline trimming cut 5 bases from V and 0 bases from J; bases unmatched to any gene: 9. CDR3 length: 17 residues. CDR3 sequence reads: CASSLRQGIGSYNEQFF. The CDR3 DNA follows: TGTGCCAGCAGTCTACGACAGGGGATCGGCTCCTACAATGAGCAGTTCTTC.

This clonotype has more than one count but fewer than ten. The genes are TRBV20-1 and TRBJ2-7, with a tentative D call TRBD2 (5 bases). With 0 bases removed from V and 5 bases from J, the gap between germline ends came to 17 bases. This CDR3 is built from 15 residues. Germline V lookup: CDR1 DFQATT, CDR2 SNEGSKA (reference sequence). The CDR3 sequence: CSARDAEGWGNEQYF. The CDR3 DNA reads TGCAGTGCTAGAGATGCTGAGGGTTGGGGAAACGAGCAGTACTTC.

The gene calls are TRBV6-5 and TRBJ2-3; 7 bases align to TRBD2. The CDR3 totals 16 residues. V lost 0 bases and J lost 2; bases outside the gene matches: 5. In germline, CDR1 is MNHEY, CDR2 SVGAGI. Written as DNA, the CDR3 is TGTGCCAGCAGTTACTCTTTCCAGCGGGACACAGATACGCAGTATTTT. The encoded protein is CASSYSFQRDTDTQYF.

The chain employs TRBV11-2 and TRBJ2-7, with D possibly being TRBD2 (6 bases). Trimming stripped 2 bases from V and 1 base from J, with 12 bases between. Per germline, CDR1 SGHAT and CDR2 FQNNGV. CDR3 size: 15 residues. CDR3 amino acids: CASSLSREASYEQYF. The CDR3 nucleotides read TGTGCCAGCAGCTTAAGCAGGGAGGCTTCCTACGAGCAGTACTTC.